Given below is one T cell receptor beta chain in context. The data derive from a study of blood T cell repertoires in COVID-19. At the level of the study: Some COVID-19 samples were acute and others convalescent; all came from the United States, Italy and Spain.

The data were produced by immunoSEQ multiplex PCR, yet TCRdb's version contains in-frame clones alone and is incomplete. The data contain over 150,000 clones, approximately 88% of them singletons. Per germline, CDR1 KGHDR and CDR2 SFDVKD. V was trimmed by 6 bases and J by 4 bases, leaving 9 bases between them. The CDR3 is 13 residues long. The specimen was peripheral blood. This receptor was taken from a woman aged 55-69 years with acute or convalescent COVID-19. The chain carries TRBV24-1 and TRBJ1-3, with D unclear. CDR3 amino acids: CATSTAGGNTIYF. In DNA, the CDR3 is TGTGCCACCAGTACGGCGGGAGGAAACACCATATATTTT.